This TCR beta chain was captured in a study of STAT3 mutations in large granular lymphocyte leukemia. CDR1 is MGHDK and CDR2 is SYGVNS in the germline V gene. Deletions cut 6 bases from V and 4 bases from J, with 12 bases between. CDR3 size: 13 residues. The data were produced by immunoSEQ multiplex PCR, yet TCRdb's version contains in-frame clones alone and is incomplete. This table has 1,300 to 1,500 clones, 50% to 60% appearing once. The study's findings and limits: In T-cell large granular lymphocyte leukemia, about half of patients showed multiple immunodominant subclonotypes.

This clone was detected only a few times. Its antigen is still unknown. This TCR was sampled from a man in his 60s with T-cell large granular lymphocyte leukemia. Some clones in this sample may be carry-over from other donors' samples. Sequenced sample: peripheral blood mononuclear cells. The genes are TRBV25-1 and TRBJ1-1; D remains ambiguous. CDR3 sequence: CASSHGVATEAFF. Here the CDR3 DNA reads TGTGCCAGCAGCCACGGGGTCGCCACTGAAGCTTTCTTT.